This TCR beta chain is from a study of blood T cell repertoires in COVID-19. Study overall: Acute and convalescent COVID-19 specimens originated in the United States, Italy and Spain.

This clone was seen once. Using immunoSEQ multiplex PCR, the repertoire was profiled, and TCRdb retains in-frame clones only, with some absent. Among roughly 150,000 clones listed, 84% were seen once. Donors in Cohort 3 who had recovered were those with two negative PCRs, healthcare professional clearance, or resolution of their symptoms. Germline CDR1 is SGHRS and CDR2 is YFSETQ. This CDR3 is 17 amino acids long. Trimming took 7 bases from V and 9 from J; bases not matched to a gene: 19. This receptor was taken from a woman between 45 and 65 years old who had recovered from COVID-19. Sequenced sample: PBMCs or T cells enriched from blood (not recorded which). The gene calls are TRBV5-1 and TRBJ2-1; 10 bases align to TRBD2. CDR3 in amino acids: CASRRMEAGGRLSEQFF. The CDR3 DNA reads TGCGCCAGCCGAAGGATGGAAGCGGGAGGGCGGTTAAGTGAGCAGTTCTTC.